These T cell receptor beta chains were read from a single sample in a study of read filtering for tumor transcriptome and immune sequencing. TCRdb re-analysed the reads in MiXCR, keeping a single row per CDR3 protein. The sample shows 75,000 to 90,000 distinct CDR3 sequences, over 9% of them seen only once. The sample consisted of a population of CD138-negative cells sorted from bone marrow. These receptors were obtained from a donor over 35 with multiple myeloma. CDR3s include the opening cysteine and the closing phenylalanine or tryptophan. Each record gives: D gene, J gene, clone size, V gene, CDR3 DNA, CDR3 protein. The D gene is left open where the match is weak. Clone size is not always given. Where it is, it says once, few, many or a class for expanded clones.

TRBD2,TRBJ2-1,many,TRBV12-3/TRBV12-4,TGTGCCAGCCTGCGGGGGGCCTACAATGAGCAGTTCTTC,CASLRGAYNEQFF
TRBD1,TRBJ2-7,many,TRBV11-3,TGTGCCAGCAGCCCCCGGACAGGGTCTAAAGGCGAGCAGTACTTC,CASSPRTGSKGEQYF
.,TRBJ2-1,.,TRBV5-1,TGCGCCAGCAGCTTGGCGGCCGGAGCCGGGACACGTTACTACAATGAGCAGTTCTTC,CASSLAAGAGTRYYNEQFF
.,TRBJ1-2,many,TRBV29-1,TGCAGCGTTGGGGAGCAGGGTGCCTATGGCTACACCTTC,CSVGEQGAYGYTF
.,TRBJ2-7,few,TRBV12-3/TRBV12-4,TGTGCCAGCAGTTTGGAGGGAAGCAAGCAGTACTTC,CASSLEGSKQYF
.,TRBJ1-5,once,TRBV6-1,TGTGCCAGCAGTGAAGCCGGGCCGGGGGGCGATCAGCCCCAGCATTTT,CASSEAGPGGDQPQHF
.,TRBJ2-5,many,TRBV10-3,TGTGCCATCAGTTCGCCGGGAGCGGAGACCCAGTACTTC,CAISSPGAETQYF
TRBD2,TRBJ2-2,.,TRBV2,TGTGCCAGCAACGCTCGAGCGGGAGGGCCCGGGGAGCTGTCTTTT,CASNARAGGPGELSF
.,TRBJ1-1,many,TRBV7-6,TGTGCCAGCAGCTTATCAACCGTAGGCACTGAAGCTTTCTTT,CASSLSTVGTEAFF
TRBD2,TRBJ2-1,many,TRBV20-1,TGCAGTACCGTCTTGGCGGGAGTCGATGAGCAGTTCTTC,CSTVLAGVDEQFF
TRBD1,TRBJ2-1,many,TRBV4-2,TGTGCCAGCAGCCAAGATTACGACAGGGGATGGGACAATGAGCAGTTCTTC,CASSQDYDRGWDNEQFF
.,TRBJ2-5,once,TRBV11-2,TGTGCCAGCAGCTTAATCACGGCGGGAAGAGAGACCCAGTACTTC,CASSLITAGRETQYF
TRBD1,TRBJ2-1,few,TRBV20-1,TGCAGTGCTAGTCACCGGGACAGATACAATGAGCAGTTCTTC,CSASHRDRYNEQFF
.,TRBJ2-3,many,TRBV7-2,TGTGCCAGCAGCATCCAATACGCGCAGGGTGGCACAGATACGCAGTATTTT,CASSIQYAQGGTDTQYF
TRBD1,TRBJ1-1,many,TRBV20-1,TGCAGTGCTAGAGCCCGGGACAGGGTCGGGGAAACTGAAGCTTTCTTT,CSARARDRVGETEAFF
.,TRBJ2-7,many,TRBV19,TGTGCCAGTAGGCGGACTCCGGACTACGAGCAGTACTTC,CASRRTPDYEQYF
TRBD2,TRBJ2-5,few,TRBV2,TGTGCCAGCACCGGGACTAGCGGGGGACAAGAGACCCAGTACTTC,CASTGTSGGQETQYF
.,TRBJ2-3,few,TRBV7-3,TGTGCCAGCAGCTTAACAATTAGCACAGATACGCAGTATTTT,CASSLTISTDTQYF
.,TRBJ2-2,.,TRBV11-2,TGTGCCAGCAGCTTAGACCCCCCCGGGGAGCTGTTTTTT,CASSLDPPGELFF
.,TRBJ2-1,.,TRBV9,TGTGCCAGCGGGGCCACCGGAGACAATGAGCGGTTCTTC,CASGATGDNERFF
.,TRBJ1-3,.,TRBV7-8,TGTGCCAGCAGCTTAGGGGCAGCCTTCTCTGGAAACACCATATATTTT,CASSLGAAFSGNTIYF
.,TRBJ2-3,few,TRBV5-6,TGTGCCAGCAACAAAAACCTGGGAGTGCTCACAGATACGCAGTATTTT,CASNKNLGVLTDTQYF
TRBD2,TRBJ2-7,many,TRBV2,TGTGCCAGCAACCCGCTCGAGACTAGCAGCTCCTACGAGCAGTACTTC,CASNPLETSSSYEQYF
TRBD1,TRBJ1-1,.,TRBV18,TGTGCCAGCTCACCACCGACAGGGAGCACTGAAGCTTTCTTT,CASSPPTGSTEAFF
.,TRBJ1-1,.,TRBV6-5,TGTGCCAGCAGTTACGGACCGCGCGCTGAAGCTTTCTTT,CASSYGPRAEAFF
TRBD1,TRBJ2-1,.,TRBV5-1,TGCGCCAGCAGCTTAACAGGGGTGTACAATCAGCAGCTCTTC,CASSLTGVYNQQLF
.,TRBJ1-5,many,TRBV18,TGTGCCAGCTCACCATTTCGTGATCAGCCCCAGCATTTT,CASSPFRDQPQHF
.,TRBJ2-3,once,TRBV24-1,TGTGCCACCAGTGAGCCGCGAAGACGGGGGACTAGCACAGATACGCAGTATTTT,CATSEPRRRGTSTDTQYF
TRBD1,TRBJ2-7,.,TRBV29-1,TGCAGCGTTGAAGATTTTGGGACAGGAAGCTCCTTCGAGCAGTACTTC,CSVEDFGTGSSFEQYF
.,TRBJ1-3,many,TRBV11-2,TGTGCCAGCAGCCCCCCGCAGGGAAACACCATATATTTT,CASSPPQGNTIYF
.,TRBJ1-2,.,TRBV2,TGTGCCAGCAGTGTTAAACAGGGCGGCGGCTACACCTTC,CASSVKQGGGYTF
.,TRBJ2-1,many,TRBV20-1,TGCAGTGCTAGACCCCTCACAGGGAATGAGCAGTTCTTC,CSARPLTGNEQFF
.,TRBJ2-7,many,TRBV7-9,TGTGCCAGCAGTCTGCCCGAAGGCGAGCAGTACTTC,CASSLPEGEQYF
TRBD1,TRBJ1-5,.,TRBV7-8,TGTGCCAGCAGCTCCGGGACAGACTGGTCAGGGGGCAATCAGCCCCAGCATTTT,CASSSGTDWSGGNQPQHF
TRBD1,TRBJ2-7,.,TRBV11-2,TGTGCCAGCAGCTCAGGACAGGGTGGAATTAAGCAGTACTTC,CASSSGQGGIKQYF
.,TRBJ2-1,many,TRBV6-6,TGTGCCAGCAGTTACTCGACTTCTTCGGTAGGGACCCAGCAGTTCTTC,CASSYSTSSVGTQQFF
.,TRBJ2-1,many,TRBV6-2/TRBV6-3,TGTGCCAGCAGTTACGCGGCCCATGAGCAGTTCTTC,CASSYAAHEQFF
.,TRBJ1-2,.,TRBV29-1,TGCAGCGTTACTGGGAGAGGGGGGCCTAACTATGGCTACACCTTC,CSVTGRGGPNYGYTF
.,TRBJ2-7,.,TRBV7-2,TGTGCCAGCAGCTTAGTGCGGGACAGTCGTTACGAGCAGTACTTC,CASSLVRDSRYEQYF
.,TRBJ1-5,many,TRBV20-1,TGCAGTGCTAGAGTTGGGGGGAACAATCAGCCCCAGCATTTT,CSARVGGNNQPQHF
TRBD1,TRBJ1-5,many,TRBV20-1,TGCAGTGCTAGAAGGGACAGTTATCAGCCCCAGCATTTT,CSARRDSYQPQHF